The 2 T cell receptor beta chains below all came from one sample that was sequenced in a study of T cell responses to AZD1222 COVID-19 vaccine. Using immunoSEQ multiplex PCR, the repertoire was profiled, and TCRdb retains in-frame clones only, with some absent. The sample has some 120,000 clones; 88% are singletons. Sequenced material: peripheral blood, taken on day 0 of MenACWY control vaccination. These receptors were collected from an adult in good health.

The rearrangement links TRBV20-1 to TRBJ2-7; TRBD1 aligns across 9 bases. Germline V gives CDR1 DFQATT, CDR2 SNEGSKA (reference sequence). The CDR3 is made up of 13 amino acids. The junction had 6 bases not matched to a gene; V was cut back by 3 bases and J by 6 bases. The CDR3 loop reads CSASRDRESEQYF. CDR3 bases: TGCAGTGCTAGTCGGGACAGGGAAAGCGAGCAGTACTTC.

The CDR3 nucleotides read TGTGCCAGCAGCTTAGCGGGGCGCCCTAGCACAGATACGCAGTATTTT. Translating gives CASSLAGRPSTDTQYF. The chain combines TRBV7-9 with TRBJ2-3, with D perhaps TRBD1 (5 bases). Germline CDR1 and CDR2: SEHNR and FQNEAQ (reference sequence). This CDR3 is 16 amino acids long. V dropped 0 bases and J dropped 0 bases, with 10 bases sitting between them. The entire variable domain, with the rest obtained from reference TRBV7-9 and TRBJ2-3, is as follows: DTGVSQNPRHKITKRGQNVTFRCDPISEHNRLYWYRQTLGQGPEFLTYFQNEAQLEKSRLLSDRFSAERPKGSFSTLEIQRTEQGDSAMYLCASSLAGRPSTDTQYFGPGTRLTVL.